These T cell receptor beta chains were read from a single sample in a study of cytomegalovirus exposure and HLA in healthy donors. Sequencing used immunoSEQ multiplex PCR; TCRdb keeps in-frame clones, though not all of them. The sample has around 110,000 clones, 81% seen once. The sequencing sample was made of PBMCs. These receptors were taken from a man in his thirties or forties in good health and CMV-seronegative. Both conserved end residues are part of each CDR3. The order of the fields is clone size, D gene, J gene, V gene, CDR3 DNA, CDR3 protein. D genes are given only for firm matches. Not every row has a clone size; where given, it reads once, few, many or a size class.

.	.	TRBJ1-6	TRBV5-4	TGTGCCAGCAGCTTGGGGGTGACAGCCAATTCACCCCTCCACTTT	CASSLGVTANSPLHF
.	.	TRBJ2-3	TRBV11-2	TGTGCCAGCAGCTTATCCCCCGGGGAAGATACGCAGTATTTT	CASSLSPGEDTQYF
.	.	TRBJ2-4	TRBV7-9	TGTGCCAGCAGCTTAGCGCAGGGGGGCCTAGCCAAAAACATTCAGTACTTC	CASSLAQGGLAKNIQYF
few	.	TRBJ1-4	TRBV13	TGTGCCAGCAGCGCTTACTCGGGAGCGGCACTGTTTTTT	CASSAYSGAALFF
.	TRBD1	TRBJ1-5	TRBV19	TGTGCCAGTAGTCCCAACGACAGGGGTTCACGGCAGCCCCAGCATTTT	CASSPNDRGSRQPQHF
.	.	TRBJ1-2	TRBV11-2	TGTGCCAGCAGCTTAGGACGGGGGGCCTCCTCTGGCTACACCTTC	CASSLGRGASSGYTF
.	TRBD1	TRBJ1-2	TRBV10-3	TGTGCCATCAGACGGGACAGGGAGTCTGGAGGCTATGGCTACACCTTC	CAIRRDRESGGYGYTF
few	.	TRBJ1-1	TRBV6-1	TGTGCCAGCAGGTTGAATAGGCAGGGTACTGAAGCTTTCTTT	CASRLNRQGTEAFF
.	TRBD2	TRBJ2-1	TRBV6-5	TGTGCCAGCAGTTACGGGGGCGGGGGGAGAAATGAGCAGTTCTTC	CASSYGGGGRNEQFF
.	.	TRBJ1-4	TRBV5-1	TGCGCCAGCAGCTTGGTGGGCACTAATGAAAAACTGTTTTTT	CASSLVGTNEKLFF
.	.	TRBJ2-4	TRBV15	TGTGCCACCAGCAGCGGGGTGGGCAAAAACATTCAGTACTTC	CATSSGVGKNIQYF
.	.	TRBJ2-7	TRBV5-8	TGTGCCAGCATCCTCGTGGATCGTGGAGCGCGGTACGAGCAGTACTTC	CASILVDRGARYEQYF
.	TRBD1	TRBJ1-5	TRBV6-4	TGTGCCAGCAGTGACCCCCCAACCCGGGACAGGGGGTATAGCAATCAGCCCCAGCATTTT	CASSDPPTRDRGYSNQPQHF
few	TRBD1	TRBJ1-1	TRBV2	TGTGCCAGCAGTGACGGGACAGCCAACACTGAAGCTTTCTTT	CASSDGTANTEAFF
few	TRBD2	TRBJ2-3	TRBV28	TGTGCCAGCGCGGGAGTTACGCAGTATTTT	CASAGVTQYF
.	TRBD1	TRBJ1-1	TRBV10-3	TGTGCCATCAGTGCCGCAGGGGGACAGACTGAAGCTTTCTTT	CAISAAGGQTEAFF
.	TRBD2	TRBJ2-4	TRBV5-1	TGCGCCAGCGCCCTTCACCGACCTAGGGAGGGTGCCAAAAACATTCAGTACTTC	CASALHRPREGAKNIQYF
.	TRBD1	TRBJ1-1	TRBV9	TGTGCCAGCAGCGTAGCGGGACAGATGAACACTGAAGCTTTCTTT	CASSVAGQMNTEAFF
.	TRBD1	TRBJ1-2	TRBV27	TGTGCCAGCAGCCCGGCCGGGACAGGCCGGTTGAACTTC	CASSPAGTGRLNF
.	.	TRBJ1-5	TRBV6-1	TGTGCCAGCAGTGGGAGAGTAAATAGCAATCAGCCCCAGCATTTT	CASSGRVNSNQPQHF
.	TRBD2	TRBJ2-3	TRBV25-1	TGTGCCAGCACAACGAGAGTCGAGGGAGGGTGGTCAGAGGATACGCAGTATTTT	CASTTRVEGGWSEDTQYF
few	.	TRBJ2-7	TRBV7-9	TGTGCCAGCAGCGTAACCGGGACACGACCCTACGAGCAGTACTTC	CASSVTGTRPYEQYF
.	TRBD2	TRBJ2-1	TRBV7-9	TGTGCCAGCAGCTTAACAGCGGGGAATGAGCAGTTCTTC	CASSLTAGNEQFF
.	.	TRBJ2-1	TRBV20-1	TGCAGTGCTCCTACAGGGTTTGTGCAGTTCTTC	CSAPTGFVQFF
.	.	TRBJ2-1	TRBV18	TGTGCCAGTGCGACAGCCCGCAACAATGAGCAGTTCTTC	CASATARNNEQFF
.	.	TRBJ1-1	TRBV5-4	TGTGCCAGCAGCCCCTTTGTGTCCTCGAACACTGAAGCTTTCTTT	CASSPFVSSNTEAFF
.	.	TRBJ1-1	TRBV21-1	TGTGCCAGCAGCAAAGGACTGCCGTACACTGAAGCTTTCTTT	CASSKGLPYTEAFF
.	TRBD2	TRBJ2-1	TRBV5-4	TGTGCCAGCAGCTTAGGAGCGGGAGGCGTGAATGAGCAGTTCTTC	CASSLGAGGVNEQFF
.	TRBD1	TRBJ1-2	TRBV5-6	TGTGCCAGCAGCTTTGGGACAGCTAACTATGGCTACACCTTC	CASSFGTANYGYTF